Below, 20 T cell receptor beta chains from the same sample are listed, as sequenced in a study of patients and donors after allogeneic stem cell transplantation (dated by TCRdb to the early 2020s). Library preparation employed RT-PCR. TCRdb shows the sequencer as NextSeq 550. TCRdb reprocessing: public reads trimmed at Q25 with fastp, clones called with MiXCR, in-frame beta chains kept. When rows share a CDR3 protein, they turn into one entry using the most common DNA and genes. The sample includes over 200,000 distinct CDR3 sequences, with roughly two fifths observed a single time. The ten biggest clones cover approximately 10% of the sample. Sequencing was carried out using blood, either unsorted or a sorted T cell fraction (not recorded which). All receptors derive from a human donor who was either an allogeneic HSCT recipient or a stem cell or donor lymphocyte infusion donor (not recorded which). It is not recorded whose cells these are; they may come from a transplant donor.

In its sample, this clonotype was seen a few times. The V gene is TRBV10-3, the J gene TRBJ1-4; weak D call: TRBD1 (5 bases). This CDR3 is 13 amino acids long. The V and J ends lost 4 bases and 5 bases respectively, with 8 bases between them. Germline values: CDR1 ENHRY, CDR2 SYGVKD. The CDR3 protein is CAISGQTNEKLFF. CDR3 bases: TGTGCCATCAGTGGACAGACAAATGAAAAACTGTTTTTT.

This clonotype was counted only a few times. The chain couples TRBV4-2 to TRBJ1-1; the D gene is possibly TRBD1 (5 bases). The CDR3 has 14 residues. Trimming took off 3 bases at V and 1 base at J, with 9 bases between the two ends. CDR1 LGHNA and CDR2 YNFKEQ come from the germline V gene. Here the CDR3 DNA reads TGTGCCAGCAGCCAGGGGGATTGGAACACTGAAGCTTTCTTT. This translates into CASSQGDWNTEAFF.

This clonotype has more than one count but fewer than ten. The chain employs TRBV28 and TRBJ1-2; no definite D call. Germline CDR1 reads MDHEN; CDR2 reads SYDVKM. V shed 6 bases and J shed 7 bases, with 21 bases lying between them. The CDR3 covers 15 residues. The CDR3 sequence: CASSSFRWGIGGYTF. CDR3 bases: TGTGCCAGCAGCAGTTTCCGATGGGGTATTGGTGGCTACACCTTC.

The chain carries TRBV5-1 and TRBJ2-1; weak D call: TRBD1 (5 bases). From germline, CDR1 is SGHRS and CDR2 YFSETQ. CDR3 size: 14 residues. V dropped 4 bases and J dropped 7 bases, with 15 bases sitting between them. CDR3 DNA sequence: TGCGCCAGCAGCCAGGGATTAGGTAGGAATGAGCAGTTCTTC. Protein product: CASSQGLGRNEQFF.

This clonotype was seen a handful of times. The chain recombines TRBV12-3 or TRBV12-4 with TRBJ2-3, with D uncertain. V gave up 5 bases and J gave up 4 bases, with 10 bases separating them. The CDR3 runs to 13 residues. CDR3 protein: CASSIPGADTQYF. The CDR3 region has the DNA TGTGCCAGCAGTATACCGGGTGCAGATACGCAGTATTTT.

This clonotype appeared a few times. This sequence joins TRBV28 and TRBJ1-5, with D unresolved. The CDR3 is 15 residues long. V dropped 3 bases and J dropped 0 bases, with 9 bases sitting between them. The germline gives CDR1 MDHEN, CDR2 SYDVKM. The CDR3 protein is CASSLYGNSNQPQHF. CDR3 sequence (DNA): TGTGCCAGCAGTTTGTACGGAAATAGCAATCAGCCCCAGCATTTT.

In this sample, this clonotype turned up a few times. J is TRBJ1-5 and V is TRBV27; D perhaps matches TRBD1 (5 bases). The ends were cut back, 1 base at V and 8 bases at J, with 12 bases in the middle. Germline assignment: CDR1 MNHEY and CDR2 SMNVEV (reference sequence). This CDR3 spans 14 amino acids. CDR3 protein: CASSLLEGSKPQHF. The DNA of the CDR3 is TGTGCCAGCAGTTTATTAGAGGGGAGTAAGCCCCAGCATTTT.

This chain joins TRBV4-1 and TRBJ2-3; 9 nucleotides agree with TRBD1. Germline-derived CDR1 and CDR2 are MGHRA and YSYEKL. This CDR3 spans 15 amino acids. V was pared by 5 bases and J by 2 bases, with 5 bases of the junction left unmatched. The CDR3 is CASSSTGGYTDTQYF. Written as DNA, the CDR3 is TGCGCCAGCAGCTCAACAGGGGGCTACACAGATACGCAGTATTTT.

The CDR3 sequence is CASSLIRDRGRQPQHF. The CDR3 DNA is TGTGCCAGCAGTTTGATCCGGGACAGGGGGCGTCAGCCCCAGCATTTT. The rearrangement joins TRBV2 to TRBJ1-5; 12 bases are shared with TRBD1. V was pared by 5 bases and J by 6 bases, with 8 bases of the junction left unmatched. From germline, CDR1 is SNHLY and CDR2 FYNNEI. The CDR3 sequence is 16 residues long. Using reference TRBV2 and TRBJ1-5 for the parts outside the CDR3, the full variable domain is EPEVTQTPSHQVTQMGQEVILRCVPISNHLYFYWYRQILGQKVEFLVSFYNNEISEKSEIFDDQFSVERPDGSNFTLKIRSTKLEDSAMYFCASSLIRDRGRQPQHFGDGTRLSIL.

The rearrangement uses TRBV18 and TRBJ2-5; D remains unclear. The CDR3 spans 15 residues. The V end lost 3 bases, the J end lost 3 bases, and 14 bases lay between the germline ends. CDR1 and CDR2 from the germline V gene are KGHSH and LQKENI. The CDR3 coding sequence is TGTGCCAGCTCACCGTTTATAAGGCAGGAAGAGACCCAGTACTTC. As protein: CASSPFIRQEETQYF.

The chain joins TRBV12-3 or TRBV12-4 to TRBJ1-2; 8 bases fit TRBD1. CDR3 length: 15 residues. Losses at the gene ends were 3 bases for V and 5 bases for J; bases not matched to a gene: 8. CDR3 coding DNA: TGTGCCAGCAGTTTGTCCACAGGGGGGGTTTATGGCTACACCTTC. Residues: CASSLSTGGVYGYTF.

This clonotype was found a few times. This rearrangement joins TRBV4-3 to TRBJ1-2, with D maybe TRBD1 (5 bases). Germline V gene lookup returns CDR1 LGHNA and CDR2 YSLEER. With 1 base removed from V and 5 bases from J, the gap between germline ends came to 14 bases. The CDR3 extends over 15 amino acids. The CDR3, as DNA: TGCGCCAGCAGCCAAGTATCGGGGGTAGGGTATGGCTACACCTTC. Residues: CASSQVSGVGYGYTF.

The chain uses TRBV11-3 and TRBJ2-2; no definite D call. The ends were cut back, 1 base at V and 6 bases at J, with 3 bases in the middle. The CDR3 is 12 residues long. Germline V gene sequence: CDR1 SGHNT, CDR2 YENEEA. The CDR3 sequence is CASSLGPGELFF. CDR3 coding DNA: TGTGCCAGCAGCTTAGGTCCCGGGGAGCTGTTTTTT.

There are a few counts of this clonotype. The gene calls are TRBV30 and TRBJ1-4; a possible D gene is TRBD1 (5 bases). Germline-derived CDR1 and CDR2 are GTSNPN and SVGIG (reference sequence). The CDR3 length is 12 residues. Trimming removed 0 bases at V and 8 bases at J, with 7 bases between. CDR3 DNA: TGTGCCTGGAGTGTACGGGGGGAAAAACTGTTTTTT. The encoded protein is CAWSVRGEKLFF. Full variable domain (rest looked up from reference TRBV30 and TRBJ1-4): SQTIHQWPATLVQPVGSPLSLECTVEGTSNPNLYWYRQAAGRGLQLLFYSVGIGQISSEVPQNLSASRPQDRQFILSSKKLLLSDSGFYLCAWSVRGEKLFFGSGTQLSVL.

The chain links TRBV4-3 to TRBJ2-5; D is undetermined. CDR3 size: 13 residues. Trimming stripped 0 bases from V and 4 bases from J, with 6 bases between. Per the germline V gene, CDR1 is LGHNA and CDR2 is YSLEER. CDR3 in DNA: TGCGCCAGCAGCCAAGAGGGATTAGAGACCCAGTACTTC. Translated: CASSQEGLETQYF.

This clonotype turned up a few times. The chain uses TRBV6-2 or TRBV6-3 and TRBJ1-3; D uncertain. The germline V gene encodes CDR1 MNHEY and CDR2 SVGEGT. This CDR3 contains 15 residues. Trimming removed 4 bases from V and 0 bases from J, with 10 bases in between. The DNA of the CDR3 is TGTGCCAGCAGTTCCAACAGCTTCTCTGGAAACACCATATATTTT. It codes for CASSSNSFSGNTIYF.

This clonotype was observed a few times. The genes are TRBV7-2 and TRBJ1-3; D is undetermined. This CDR3 is built from 14 residues. Germline V gives CDR1 SGHTA, CDR2 FQGNSA. V lost 0 bases, J lost 6 bases, and 9 bases lay in between. CDR3 sequence reads: CASSLAGGENTIYF. CDR3 in DNA: TGTGCCAGCAGCTTAGCGGGTGGCGAAAACACCATATATTTT. Full variable domain (missing parts from reference TRBV7-2 and TRBJ1-3): GAGVSQSPSNKVTEKGKDVELRCDPISGHTALYWYRQSLGQGLEFLIYFQGNSAPDKSGLPSDRFSAERTGGSVSTLTIQRTQQEDSAVYLCASSLAGGENTIYFGEGSWLTVV.

This chain joins TRBV5-1 and TRBJ2-7; 7 bases align to TRBD1. The CDR3 totals 15 residues. The junction had 8 bases not matched to a gene; V was cut back by 2 bases and J by 3 bases. Germline V lookup: CDR1 SGHRS, CDR2 YFSETQ. The CDR3 DNA sequence: TGCGCCAGCAGCTTACAGGGGTTTGCGGACTACGAGCAGTACTTC. Translating gives CASSLQGFADYEQYF.

The V gene is TRBV4-1, the J gene TRBJ2-3; D uncertain. V lost 1 base to trimming and J lost 6 bases, with 8 bases between them. The CDR3 spans 13 residues. CDR1 is MGHRA, CDR2 YSYEKL, per germline. CDR3 in amino acids: CASSQGVMDTQYF. CDR3 nucleotides: TGCGCCAGCAGCCAAGGGGTTATGGATACGCAGTATTTT.

The V gene is TRBV7-9, the J gene TRBJ1-3; D unresolved. CDR3 length equals 15 residues. The germline V and J ends were trimmed by 4 bases and 2 bases, with 12 bases remaining between them. Germline V lookup: CDR1 SEHNR, CDR2 FQNEAQ (reference sequence). In DNA form, the CDR3 reads TGTGCCAGCAGCTCGCACCTGGAGACTGGAAACACCATATATTTT. Translating it yields CASSSHLETGNTIYF.